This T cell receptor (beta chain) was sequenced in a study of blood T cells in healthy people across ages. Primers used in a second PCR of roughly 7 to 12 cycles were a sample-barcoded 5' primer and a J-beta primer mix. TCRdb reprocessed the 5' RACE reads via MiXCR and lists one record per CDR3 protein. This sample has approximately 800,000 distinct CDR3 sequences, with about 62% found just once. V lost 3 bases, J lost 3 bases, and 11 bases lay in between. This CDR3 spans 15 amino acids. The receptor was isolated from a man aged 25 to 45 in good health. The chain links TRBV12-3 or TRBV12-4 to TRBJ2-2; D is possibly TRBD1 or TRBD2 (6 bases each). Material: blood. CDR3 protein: CASSFSGGHTGELFF. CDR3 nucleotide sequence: TGTGCCAGCAGTTTCAGTGGGGGGCACACCGGGGAGCTGTTTTTT.